Listed here are 13 T cell receptor beta chains from one sample, sequenced in a study of T-cell reconstitution after alpha-beta-depleted transplantation in children. Unique molecular identifiers featured in how the TCRbeta library was prepared. TCRdb re-called the PCR reads with MiXCR, one entry per CDR3 protein. The table shows about 580,000 distinct CDR3 sequences, with roughly a quarter occurring only once. The specimen comprised PBMCs, sampled before TCRalphabeta/CD19-depleted stem cell transplant. The receptor set was obtained from a boy younger than two with Wiskott-Aldrich syndrome, due to receive a stem cell transplant.

The chain has TRBV12-3 or TRBV12-4 and TRBJ2-1, with a tentative D call TRBD2 (5 bases). V lost 6 bases and J lost 7, with 22 bases in between. CDR3 length: 16 residues. CDR3 sequence reads: CASSPPGVLVSNEQFF. The CDR3 nucleotides read TGTGCCAGCAGCCCTCCCGGGGTACTAGTTTCAAATGAGCAGTTCTTC.

The chain combines TRBV30 with TRBJ2-7; 15 bases agree with TRBD2. V gave up 2 bases and J gave up 6 bases; unmatched junction bases: 2. The CDR3 is 14 residues long. Per germline, CDR1 GTSNPN and CDR2 SVGIG (reference sequence). The CDR3 nucleotides read TGTGCCTGGAGTACGGGACTAGCGGGAGGCGAGCAGTACTTC. Protein product: CAWSTGLAGGEQYF.

V and J are TRBV29-1 and TRBJ2-7; TRBD1 agrees at 10 bases. V lost 7 bases, J lost 4 bases, and 10 bases stayed unmatched. CDR3 length: 14 amino acids. Germline V lookup: CDR1 SQVTM, CDR2 ANQGSEA. CDR3 DNA: TGCAGCGCCCGCGGGGACAGGGGCGAATACGAGCAGTACTTC. Its translation: CSARGDRGEYEQYF.

This clonotype was seen a handful of times. The V call is TRBV12-3 or TRBV12-4, the J call TRBJ2-3, with TRBD2 matching over 7 bases. This CDR3 is built from 16 residues. Losses at the gene ends were 8 bases for V and 0 bases for J; bases not matched to a gene: 11. The DNA of the CDR3 is TGTGCCAGCGCGATTACGGGGGGATCTAGCACAGATACGCAGTATTTT. This sequence encodes CASAITGGSSTDTQYF.

The chain has TRBV3-1 and TRBJ2-1, with D maybe TRBD1 (6 bases). V lost 0 bases, J lost 1 base, and 22 bases lay in between. CDR3 size: 20 residues. Germline CDR1 and CDR2: LGHDT and YNNKEL (reference sequence). The CDR3 DNA is TGTGCCAGCAGCCAAGATCTAGGACAGACTATTGAACCTTCCTACAATGAGCAGTTCTTC. It codes for CASSQDLGQTIEPSYNEQFF.

This clonotype has just a few counts. The chain recombines TRBV28 with TRBJ1-6, with D hard to call. CDR1 is MDHEN, CDR2 SYDVKM, per germline. CDR3 length: 14 amino acids. Trimming cost V 5 bases and J 7 bases, with 12 bases left between them. CDR3 coding DNA: TGTGCCAGCAGTAAACAACTGCTGAATTCACCCCTCCACTTT. Translated: CASSKQLLNSPLHF.

This clonotype came up a few times. The genes are TRBV5-1 and TRBJ1-1; D is possibly TRBD1 (5 bases). V was shortened by 0 bases and J by 0 bases, with 9 bases between the two germline ends. The germline CDR1 and CDR2 sequences are SGHRS and YFSETQ. This CDR3 is 15 amino acids long. CDR3 DNA sequence: TGCGCCAGCAGCTTGGAGCGGACATTGAACACTGAAGCTTTCTTT. This gives the protein CASSLERTLNTEAFF.

The chain couples TRBV6-1 to TRBJ2-7; tentative D call: TRBD2 (5 bases). This CDR3 has 15 residues. The germline V and J ends were trimmed by 6 bases and 5 bases, with 20 bases remaining between them. The germline V gene has CDR1 MNHNS and CDR2 SASEGT. The CDR3 is CASRDQSGTGNEQYF. CDR3 DNA: TGTGCCAGCAGAGACCAGAGCGGCACGGGGAACGAGCAGTACTTC.

The genes are TRBV5-1 and TRBJ2-1; TRBD2 aligns across 8 bases. The CDR3 runs 15 residues. Trimming at V came to 2 bases and at J to 3 bases, leaving 4 bases not matched to a gene. Germline CDR1 reads SGHRS; CDR2 reads YFSETQ. The CDR3: CASSFLAGNYNEQFF. In DNA form, the CDR3 reads TGCGCCAGCAGCTTCCTAGCGGGTAACTACAATGAGCAGTTCTTC.

This clonotype was observed a handful of times. The J gene is TRBJ1-1, the V gene TRBV20-1, with D possibly being TRBD1 (6 bases). Germline assignment: CDR1 DFQATT and CDR2 SNEGSKA (reference sequence). CDR3 size: 14 residues. V was clipped by 4 bases and J by 5 bases, with 17 bases between them. CDR3 sequence reads: CSAKEGGGLTEAFF. In DNA, the CDR3 is TGCAGTGCTAAGGAAGGGGGAGGGTTGACTGAAGCTTTCTTT.

This clonotype was detected only a few times. J is TRBJ2-6 and V is TRBV20-1; 8 positions agree with TRBD1. CDR1 is DFQATT and CDR2 is SNEGSKA in the germline V gene (reference sequence). This CDR3 comprises 17 residues. The V and J ends lost 1 base and 4 bases, in that order; junction bases with no gene match: 9. The CDR3 is CSARAGTGPAGANVLTF. The CDR3 nucleotides read TGCAGTGCTAGAGCCGGGACAGGACCCGCGGGGGCCAACGTCCTGACTTTC.

The chain combines TRBV5-1 with TRBJ2-5, with no clear D. The germline gives CDR1 SGHRS, CDR2 YFSETQ. CDR3 length: 14 amino acids. Trimming stripped 0 bases from V and 3 bases from J, with 9 bases between. The CDR3 nucleotides read TGCGCCAGCAGCTTGGCCGACACCAAAGAGACCCAGTACTTC. Its translation is CASSLADTKETQYF.

The DNA of the CDR3 is TGTGCCAGCAGCCCCCAGTTACAGGGCCTTCAATGGCCCCAGCATTTT. It is translated as CASSPQLQGLQWPQHF. This chain connects TRBV5-4 to TRBJ1-5; D might be TRBD1 (6 bases). Trimming pared 4 bases from V and 9 bases from J, leaving 23 bases between. Per the germline V gene, CDR1 is SGHNT and CDR2 is YYREEE (reference sequence). The CDR3 spans 16 residues.